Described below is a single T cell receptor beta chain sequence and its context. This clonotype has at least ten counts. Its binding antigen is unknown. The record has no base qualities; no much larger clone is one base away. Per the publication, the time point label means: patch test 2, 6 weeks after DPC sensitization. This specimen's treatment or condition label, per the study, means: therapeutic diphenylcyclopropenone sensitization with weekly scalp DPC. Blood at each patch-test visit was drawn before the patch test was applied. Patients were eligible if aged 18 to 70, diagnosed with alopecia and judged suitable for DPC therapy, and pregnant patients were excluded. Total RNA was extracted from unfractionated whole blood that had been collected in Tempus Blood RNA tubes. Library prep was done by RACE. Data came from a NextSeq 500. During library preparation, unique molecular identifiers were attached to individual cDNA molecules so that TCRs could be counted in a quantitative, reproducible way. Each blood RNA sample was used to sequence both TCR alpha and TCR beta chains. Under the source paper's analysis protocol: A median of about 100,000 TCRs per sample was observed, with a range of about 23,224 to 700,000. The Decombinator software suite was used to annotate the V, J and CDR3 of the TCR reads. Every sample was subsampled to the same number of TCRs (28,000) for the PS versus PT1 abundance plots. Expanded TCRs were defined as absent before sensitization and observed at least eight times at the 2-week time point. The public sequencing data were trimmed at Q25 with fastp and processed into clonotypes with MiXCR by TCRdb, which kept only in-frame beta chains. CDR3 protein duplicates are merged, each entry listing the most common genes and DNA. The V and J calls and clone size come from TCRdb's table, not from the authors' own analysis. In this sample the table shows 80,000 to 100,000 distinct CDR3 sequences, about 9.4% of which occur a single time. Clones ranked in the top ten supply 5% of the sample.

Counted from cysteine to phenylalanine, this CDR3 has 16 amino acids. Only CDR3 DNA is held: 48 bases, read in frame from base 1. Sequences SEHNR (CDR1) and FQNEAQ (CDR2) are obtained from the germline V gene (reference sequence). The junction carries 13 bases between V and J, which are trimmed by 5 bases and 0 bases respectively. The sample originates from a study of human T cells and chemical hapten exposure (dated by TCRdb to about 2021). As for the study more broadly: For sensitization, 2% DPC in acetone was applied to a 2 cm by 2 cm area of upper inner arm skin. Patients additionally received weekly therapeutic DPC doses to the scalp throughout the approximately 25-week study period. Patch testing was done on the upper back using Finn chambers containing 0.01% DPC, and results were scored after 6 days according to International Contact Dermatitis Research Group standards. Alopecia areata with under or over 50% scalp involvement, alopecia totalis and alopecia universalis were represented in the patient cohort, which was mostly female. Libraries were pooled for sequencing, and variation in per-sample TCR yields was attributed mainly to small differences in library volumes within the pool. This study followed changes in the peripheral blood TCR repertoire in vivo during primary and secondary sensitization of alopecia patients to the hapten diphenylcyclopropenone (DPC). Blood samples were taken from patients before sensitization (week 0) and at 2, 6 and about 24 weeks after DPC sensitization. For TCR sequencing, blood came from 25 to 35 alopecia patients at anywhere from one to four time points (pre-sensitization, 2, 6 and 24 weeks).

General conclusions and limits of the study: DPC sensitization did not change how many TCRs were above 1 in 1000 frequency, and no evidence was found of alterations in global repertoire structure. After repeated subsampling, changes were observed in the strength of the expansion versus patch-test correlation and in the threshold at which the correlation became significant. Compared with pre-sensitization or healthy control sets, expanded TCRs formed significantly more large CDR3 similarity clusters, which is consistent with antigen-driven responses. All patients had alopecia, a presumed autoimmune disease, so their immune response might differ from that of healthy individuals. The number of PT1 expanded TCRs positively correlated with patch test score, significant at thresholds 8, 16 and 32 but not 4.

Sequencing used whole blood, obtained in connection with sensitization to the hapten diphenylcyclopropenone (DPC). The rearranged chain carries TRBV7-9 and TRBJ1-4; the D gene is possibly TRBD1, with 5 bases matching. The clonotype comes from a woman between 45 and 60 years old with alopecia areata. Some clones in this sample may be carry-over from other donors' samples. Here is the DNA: TGTGCCAGCAGCCCCGCCGGGACTTCAACTAATGAAAAACTGTTTTTT. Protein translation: CASSPAGTSTNEKLFF.